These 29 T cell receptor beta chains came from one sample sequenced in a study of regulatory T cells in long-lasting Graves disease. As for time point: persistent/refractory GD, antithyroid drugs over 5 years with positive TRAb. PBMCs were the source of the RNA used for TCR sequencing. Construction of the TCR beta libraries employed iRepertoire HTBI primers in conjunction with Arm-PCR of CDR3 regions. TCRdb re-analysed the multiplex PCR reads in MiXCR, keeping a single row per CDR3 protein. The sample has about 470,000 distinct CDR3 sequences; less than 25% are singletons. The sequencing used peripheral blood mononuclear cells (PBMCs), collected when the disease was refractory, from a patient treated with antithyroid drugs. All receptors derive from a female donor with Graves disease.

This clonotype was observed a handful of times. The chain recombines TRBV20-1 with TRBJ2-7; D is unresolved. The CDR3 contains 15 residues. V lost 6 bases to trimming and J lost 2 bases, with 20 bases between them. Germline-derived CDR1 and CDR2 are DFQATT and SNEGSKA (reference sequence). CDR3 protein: CSADRHGETPYEQYF. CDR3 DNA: TGCAGTGCCGACCGACATGGAGAAACCCCCTACGAGCAGTACTTC.

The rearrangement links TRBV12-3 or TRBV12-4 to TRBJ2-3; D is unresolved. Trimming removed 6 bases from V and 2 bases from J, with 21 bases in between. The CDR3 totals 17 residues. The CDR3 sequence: CASSQLSTEWVTDTQYF. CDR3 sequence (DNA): TGTGCCAGCAGCCAGCTTTCTACGGAATGGGTCACAGATACGCAGTATTTT.

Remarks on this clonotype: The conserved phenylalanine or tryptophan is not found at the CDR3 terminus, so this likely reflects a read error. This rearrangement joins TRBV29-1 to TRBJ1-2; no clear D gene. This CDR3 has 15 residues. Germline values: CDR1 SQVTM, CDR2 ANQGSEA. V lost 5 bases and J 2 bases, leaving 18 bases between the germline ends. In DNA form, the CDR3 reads TGCAGCGTTACCGTATGGGATGGCGTCAACTATGGCTACACCCTC. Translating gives CSVTVWDGVNYGYTL.

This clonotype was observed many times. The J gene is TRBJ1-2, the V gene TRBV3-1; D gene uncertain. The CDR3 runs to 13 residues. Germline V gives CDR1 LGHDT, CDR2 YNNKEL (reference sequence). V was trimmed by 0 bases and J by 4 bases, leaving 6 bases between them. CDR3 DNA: TGTGCCAGCAGCCAAGATCTTGGCTATGGCTACACCTTC. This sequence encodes CASSQDLGYGYTF.

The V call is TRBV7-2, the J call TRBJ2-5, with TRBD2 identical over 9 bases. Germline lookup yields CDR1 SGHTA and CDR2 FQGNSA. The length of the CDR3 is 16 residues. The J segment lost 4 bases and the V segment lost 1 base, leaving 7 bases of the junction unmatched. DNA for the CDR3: TGTGCCAGCAGCTTAGTGGCTAGCGGGACCTCAGAGACCCAGTACTTC. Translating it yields CASSLVASGTSETQYF.

The CDR3 region has the DNA TGTGCCAGCTCACCTAGCTCAGCGGGAAACACCATATATTTT. Encoded protein: CASSPSSAGNTIYF. V is TRBV18 and J is TRBJ1-3, with D hard to call. V lost 3 bases and J 4 bases, leaving 10 bases between the germline ends. This CDR3 has 14 residues. Germline V lookup: CDR1 KGHSH, CDR2 LQKENI.

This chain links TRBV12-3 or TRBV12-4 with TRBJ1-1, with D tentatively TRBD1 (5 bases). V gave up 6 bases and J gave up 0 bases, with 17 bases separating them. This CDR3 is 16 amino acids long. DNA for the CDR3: TGTGCCAGCAGCCGAAGGGTCGGGGCGGTGAACACTGAAGCTTTCTTT. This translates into CASSRRVGAVNTEAFF.

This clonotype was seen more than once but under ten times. The CDR3 DNA sequence: TGTGCCAGCACCCTAGGACAGGGCTTTTTCGGGGAGCTGTTTTTT. The encoded protein is CASTLGQGFFGELFF. J is TRBJ2-2 and V is TRBV27, with 8 bases that match TRBD1. Germline V gene sequence: CDR1 MNHEY, CDR2 SMNVEV (reference sequence). The CDR3 covers 15 residues. Losses at the gene ends were 7 bases for V and 7 bases for J; bases not matched to a gene: 11.

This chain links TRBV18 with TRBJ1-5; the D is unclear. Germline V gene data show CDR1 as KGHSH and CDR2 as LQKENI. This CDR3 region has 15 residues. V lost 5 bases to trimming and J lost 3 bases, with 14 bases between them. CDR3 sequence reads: CASSSRTGDNQPQHF. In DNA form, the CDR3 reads TGTGCCAGCTCATCCCGGACGGGTGACAATCAGCCCCAGCATTTT.

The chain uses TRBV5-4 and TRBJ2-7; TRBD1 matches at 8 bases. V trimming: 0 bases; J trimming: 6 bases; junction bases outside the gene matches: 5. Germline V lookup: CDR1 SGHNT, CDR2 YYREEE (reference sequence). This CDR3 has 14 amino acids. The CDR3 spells CASSLVQGAGEQYF. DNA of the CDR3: TGTGCCAGCAGCTTGGTTCAGGGGGCGGGCGAGCAGTACTTC.

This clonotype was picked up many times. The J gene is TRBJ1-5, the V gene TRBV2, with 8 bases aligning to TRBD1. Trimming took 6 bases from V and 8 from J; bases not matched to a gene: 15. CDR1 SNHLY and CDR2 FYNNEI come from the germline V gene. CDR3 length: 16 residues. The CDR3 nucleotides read TGTGCCAGCAGGACAGGGGTCCTCGCGGCGAAAGAGCCCCAGCATTTT. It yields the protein CASRTGVLAAKEPQHF.

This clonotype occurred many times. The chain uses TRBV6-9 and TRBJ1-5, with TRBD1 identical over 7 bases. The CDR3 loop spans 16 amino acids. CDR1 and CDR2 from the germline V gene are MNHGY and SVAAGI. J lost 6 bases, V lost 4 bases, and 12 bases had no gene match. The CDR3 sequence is CASSLNNDRARQPQHF. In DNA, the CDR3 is TGTGCCAGCAGTTTAAATAATGACAGGGCTCGTCAGCCCCAGCATTTT.

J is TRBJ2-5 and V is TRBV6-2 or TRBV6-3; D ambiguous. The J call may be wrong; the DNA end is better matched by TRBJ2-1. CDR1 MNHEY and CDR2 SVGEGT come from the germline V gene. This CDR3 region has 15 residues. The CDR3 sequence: CASSPNRGVYNEQFF. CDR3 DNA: TGTGCCAGCAGCCCCAACCGAGGTGTGTATAATGAGCAGTTCTTC.

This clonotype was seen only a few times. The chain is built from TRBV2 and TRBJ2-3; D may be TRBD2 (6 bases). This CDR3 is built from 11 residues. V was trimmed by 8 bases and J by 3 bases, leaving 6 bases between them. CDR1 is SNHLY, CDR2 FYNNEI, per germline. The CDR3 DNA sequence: TGTGCCAGCGGGAGGACAGATACGCAGTATTTT. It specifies CASGRTDTQYF.

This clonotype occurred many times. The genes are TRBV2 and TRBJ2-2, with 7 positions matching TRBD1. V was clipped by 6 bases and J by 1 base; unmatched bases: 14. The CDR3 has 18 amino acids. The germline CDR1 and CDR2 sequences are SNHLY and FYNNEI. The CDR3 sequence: CASSPTGFATRNTGELFF. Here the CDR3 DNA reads TGTGCCAGCAGCCCGACAGGGTTTGCTACAAGGAACACCGGGGAGCTGTTTTTT.

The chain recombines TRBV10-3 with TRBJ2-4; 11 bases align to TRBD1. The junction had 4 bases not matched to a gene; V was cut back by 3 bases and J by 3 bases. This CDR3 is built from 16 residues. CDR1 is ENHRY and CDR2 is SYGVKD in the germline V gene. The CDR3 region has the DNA TGTGCCATCAGTGAAAGGACAGGGGGCCTCAAAAACATTCAGTACTTC. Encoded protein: CAISERTGGLKNIQYF.

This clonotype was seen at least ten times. In DNA form, the CDR3 reads TGTGCCAGCAGTTCGCCGACAGGAGACGTCAATGAAAAACTGTTTTTT. This codes for CASSSPTGDVNEKLFF. The chain joins TRBV12-3 or TRBV12-4 to TRBJ1-4; perhaps TRBD1 as D (6 bases). Trimming removed 4 bases at V and 5 bases at J, with 17 bases between. This CDR3 comprises 16 residues.

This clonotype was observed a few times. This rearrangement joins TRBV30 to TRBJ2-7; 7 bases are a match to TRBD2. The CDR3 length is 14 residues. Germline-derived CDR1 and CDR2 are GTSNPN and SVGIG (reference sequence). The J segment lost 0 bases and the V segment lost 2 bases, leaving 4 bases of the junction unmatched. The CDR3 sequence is CAWSQAGNSYEQYF. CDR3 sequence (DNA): TGTGCCTGGAGTCAAGCGGGAAACTCCTACGAGCAGTACTTC.

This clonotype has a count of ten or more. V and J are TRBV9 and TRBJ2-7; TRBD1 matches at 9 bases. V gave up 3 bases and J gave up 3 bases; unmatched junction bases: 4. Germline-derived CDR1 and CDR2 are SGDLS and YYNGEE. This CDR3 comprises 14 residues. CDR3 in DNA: TGTGCCAGCAGCGGCCGGGACAGGGACTACGAGCAGTACTTC. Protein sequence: CASSGRDRDYEQYF.

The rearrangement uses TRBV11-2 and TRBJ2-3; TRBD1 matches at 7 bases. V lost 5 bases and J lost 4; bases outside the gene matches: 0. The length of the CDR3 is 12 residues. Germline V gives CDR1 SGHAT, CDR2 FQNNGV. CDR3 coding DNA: TGTGCCAGCAGCACAGGGGCAGATACGCAGTATTTT. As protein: CASSTGADTQYF.

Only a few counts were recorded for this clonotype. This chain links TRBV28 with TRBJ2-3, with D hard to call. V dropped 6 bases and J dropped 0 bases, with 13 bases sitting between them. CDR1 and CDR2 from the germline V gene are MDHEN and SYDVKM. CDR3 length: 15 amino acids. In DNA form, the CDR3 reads TGTGCCAGCAGCCAGACGGATTCTAGCACAGATACGCAGTATTTT. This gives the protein CASSQTDSSTDTQYF.

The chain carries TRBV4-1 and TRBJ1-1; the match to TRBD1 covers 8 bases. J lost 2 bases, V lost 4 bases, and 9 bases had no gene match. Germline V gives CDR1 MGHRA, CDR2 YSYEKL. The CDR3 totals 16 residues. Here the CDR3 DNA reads TGCGCCAGCAGCCCGGGACAGGAGGTTATTAACACTGAAGCTTTCTTT. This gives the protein CASSPGQEVINTEAFF.

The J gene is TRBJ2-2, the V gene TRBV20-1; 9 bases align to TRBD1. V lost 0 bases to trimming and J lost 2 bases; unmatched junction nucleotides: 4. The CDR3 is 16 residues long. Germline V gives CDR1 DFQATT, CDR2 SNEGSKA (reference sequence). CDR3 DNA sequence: TGCAGTGCTAGAGATACAGGGGGCGTCAACACCGGGGAGCTGTTTTTT. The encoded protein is CSARDTGGVNTGELFF.

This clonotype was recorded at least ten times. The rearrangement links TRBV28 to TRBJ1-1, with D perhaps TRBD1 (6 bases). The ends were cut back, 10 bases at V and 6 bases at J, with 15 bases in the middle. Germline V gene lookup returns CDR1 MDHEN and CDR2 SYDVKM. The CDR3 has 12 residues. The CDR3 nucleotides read TGTGCCACGGGAAGGGGGTCGCCTGAAGCTTTCTTT. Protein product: CATGRGSPEAFF.

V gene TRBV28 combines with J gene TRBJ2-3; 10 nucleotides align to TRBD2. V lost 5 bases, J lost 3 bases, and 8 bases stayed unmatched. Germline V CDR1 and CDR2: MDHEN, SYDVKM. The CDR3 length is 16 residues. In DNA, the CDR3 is TGTGCCAGCAGTAACATTAGCGGGAGGTTTACAGATACGCAGTATTTT. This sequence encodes CASSNISGRFTDTQYF.

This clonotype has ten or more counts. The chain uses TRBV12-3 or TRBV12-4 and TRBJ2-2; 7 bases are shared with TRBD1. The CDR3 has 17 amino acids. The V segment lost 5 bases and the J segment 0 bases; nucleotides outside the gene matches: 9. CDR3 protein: CASSPHHDRANTGELFF. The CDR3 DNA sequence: TGTGCCAGCAGTCCACACCACGACAGGGCGAACACCGGGGAGCTGTTTTTT.

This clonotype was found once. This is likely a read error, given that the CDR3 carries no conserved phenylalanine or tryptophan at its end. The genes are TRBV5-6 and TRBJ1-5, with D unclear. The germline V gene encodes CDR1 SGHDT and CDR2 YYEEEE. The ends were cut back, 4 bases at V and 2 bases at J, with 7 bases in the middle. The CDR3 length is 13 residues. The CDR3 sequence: CASSLIGNQPQHS. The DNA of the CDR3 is TGTGCCAGCAGCCTCATCGGCAATCAGCCCCAGCATTCT.

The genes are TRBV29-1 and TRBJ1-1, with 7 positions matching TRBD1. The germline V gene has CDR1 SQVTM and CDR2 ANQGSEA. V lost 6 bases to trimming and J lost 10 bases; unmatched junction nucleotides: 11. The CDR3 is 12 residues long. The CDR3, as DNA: TGCAGCGTCAGTACAGGGGCCCAAGGAGCTTTCTTT. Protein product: CSVSTGAQGAFF.

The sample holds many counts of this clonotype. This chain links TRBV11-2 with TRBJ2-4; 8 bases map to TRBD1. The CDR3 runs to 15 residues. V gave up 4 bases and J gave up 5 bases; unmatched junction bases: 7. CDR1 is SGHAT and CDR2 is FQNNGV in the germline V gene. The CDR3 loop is CASSSVTGDQNIQYF. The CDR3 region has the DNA TGTGCCAGCAGCTCCGTGACAGGGGACCAAAACATTCAGTACTTC.